What follows are 17 T cell receptor beta chains derived from one specimen sequenced in a study of T cells after yellow fever vaccination. A single record per CDR3 protein comes from TCRdb applying MiXCR to the 5' RACE reads. The sample shows approximately 550,000 distinct CDR3 sequences, around 21% of them seen only once. The sample consisted of PBMCs, taken 15 days after the yellow fever booster vaccination. These receptors all stem from a man between 25 and 39 years old who received the YFV17D yellow fever vaccine.

The DNA of the CDR3 is TGTGCCAGTAGTACTCATGGGAAGGAGCAGTACTTC. Translation gives CASSTHGKEQYF. V gene TRBV19 combines with J gene TRBJ2-7; D unclear. The CDR3 sequence is 12 residues long. V lost 4 bases and J 7 bases, leaving 11 bases between the germline ends. Germline CDR1 is LNHDA and CDR2 is SQIVND (reference sequence). The full variable domain, completed using reference TRBV19 and TRBJ2-7, is DGGITQSPKYLFRKEGQNVTLSCEQNLNHDAMYWYRQDPGQGLRLIYYSQIVNDFQKGDIAEGYSVSREKKESFPLTVTSAQKNPTAFYLCASSTHGKEQYFGPGTRLTVT.

The sample holds one count of this clonotype. V is TRBV29-1 and J is TRBJ2-5; D might be TRBD1 (6 bases). Trimming took off 6 bases at V and 1 base at J, with 12 bases between the two ends. The CDR3 extends over 13 amino acids. The germline CDR1 and CDR2 sequences are SQVTM and ANQGSEA. The CDR3 DNA follows: TGCAGCGTCTCCCCAGGGGTCCAAGAGACCCAGTACTTC. Its translation is CSVSPGVQETQYF.

V is TRBV12-3 or TRBV12-4 and J is TRBJ1-1; D is unclear. Trimming left V 3 bases short and J 6 bases short, with 8 bases between. The CDR3 is 12 amino acids. CDR3 DNA: TGTGCCAGCAGTTTCGTTCTGTCTGAAGCTTTCTTT. Residues: CASSFVLSEAFF.

This clonotype was observed a few times. This chain links TRBV20-1 with TRBJ2-3, with 8 bases identical to TRBD1. Germline V gene lookup returns CDR1 DFQATT and CDR2 SNEGSKA (reference sequence). V shed 0 bases, J shed 7 bases, and the junction held 3 bases outside the gene matches. The length of the CDR3 is 13 residues. This chain's CDR3 is CSARDGQGNTQYF. The DNA for the CDR3 is TGCAGTGCTAGAGACGGACAGGGAAATACGCAGTATTTT.

This clonotype was counted between two and nine times. V usage is TRBV20-1 and J usage is TRBJ2-1, with 10 bases fitting TRBD2. Trimming cost V 0 bases and J 2 bases; bases outside gene matches: 4. The CDR3 consists of 16 residues. From germline, CDR1 is DFQATT and CDR2 SNEGSKA (reference sequence). CDR3 sequence (DNA): TGCAGTGCTAGAGATCCTAGCGGGAGTACCTACAATGAGCAGTTCTTC. This gives the protein CSARDPSGSTYNEQFF.

This clonotype was observed a handful of times. The chain combines TRBV6-5 with TRBJ1-5, with a tentative D call TRBD1 (5 bases). Between the trimmed V and J ends, which lost 4 bases and 4 bases, there was a span of 11 bases. This CDR3 is built from 14 residues. Germline values: CDR1 MNHEY, CDR2 SVGAGI. CDR3 region: CASSFTRENQPQHF. CDR3 sequence (DNA): TGTGCCAGCAGTTTCACCAGGGAGAATCAGCCCCAGCATTTT.

This clonotype occurred a few times. V is TRBV29-1 and J is TRBJ1-2; no reliable D call. The CDR3 runs to 10 residues. V lost 3 bases to trimming and J lost 4 bases, with 3 bases between them. Germline V gene lookup returns CDR1 SQVTM and CDR2 ANQGSEA. DNA of the CDR3: TGCAGCGTTGAGAGCTATGGCTACACCTTC. Its translation is CSVESYGYTF.

The rearrangement joins TRBV29-1 to TRBJ2-1; perhaps TRBD2 as D (6 bases). The ends were cut back, 3 bases at V and 1 base at J, with 10 bases in the middle. Per the germline V gene, CDR1 is SQVTM and CDR2 is ANQGSEA. This CDR3 region has 14 residues. The CDR3 DNA is TGCAGCGTTGATCACGGGACTTCCTACAATGAGCAGTTCTTC. Translating gives CSVDHGTSYNEQFF.

This clonotype was detected a few times. The chain employs TRBV20-1 and TRBJ2-5, with D tentatively TRBD1 (6 bases). V lost 5 bases and J 3 bases, leaving 7 bases between the germline ends. The CDR3 totals 11 residues. The germline V gene encodes CDR1 DFQATT and CDR2 SNEGSKA (reference sequence). The CDR3 DNA reads as TGCAGTGCTCGACAGGAAGAGACCCAGTACTTC. This translates into CSARQEETQYF.

The chain has TRBV28 and TRBJ2-1; D not resolved. The CDR3 length is 13 residues. CDR1 is MDHEN and CDR2 is SYDVKM in the germline V gene. V was cut by 3 bases and J by 2 bases, with 5 bases left in between. The CDR3 spells CASSFNPYNEQFF. The CDR3 DNA reads TGTGCCAGCAGTTTTAATCCCTACAATGAGCAGTTCTTC.

This clonotype has only a few counts. The J gene is TRBJ2-2, the V gene TRBV6-2 or TRBV6-3; D is unclear. Trimming left V 4 bases short and J 4 bases short, with 10 bases between. Germline CDR1 MNHEY, CDR2 SVGEGT. This CDR3 region has 14 residues. CDR3: CASSFKVSTGELFF. DNA of the CDR3: TGTGCCAGCAGTTTCAAGGTTTCCACCGGGGAGCTGTTTTTT.

This clonotype was seen more than once but under ten times. The CDR3 spells CSARDPPHEQFF. Here the CDR3 DNA reads TGCAGTGCTAGAGATCCCCCCCATGAGCAGTTCTTC. The rearrangement uses TRBV20-1 and TRBJ2-1; D gene unclear. The length of the CDR3 is 12 residues. Trimming cost V 0 bases and J 8 bases, with 8 bases left between them. The germline V gene has CDR1 DFQATT and CDR2 SNEGSKA (reference sequence).

The chain is built from TRBV9 and TRBJ1-2, with 8 bases identical to TRBD1. The ends lost 3 bases at V and 14 bases at J; junction bases unmatched: 15. Germline V lookup: CDR1 SGDLS, CDR2 YYNGEE. The CDR3 runs 14 residues. The CDR3 region is CASSATDIQGGETF. Written as DNA, the CDR3 is TGTGCCAGCAGCGCGACGGACATACAGGGGGGCGAAACCTTC.

This clonotype was found a few times. This sequence joins TRBV29-1 and TRBJ2-4; D unresolved. CDR3 length: 12 residues. Deletions cut 3 bases from V and 9 bases from J, with 12 bases between. CDR1 and CDR2 (germline): SQVTM, ANQGSEA. DNA of the CDR3: TGCAGCGTTGAGGTAACCCCGGCCATTCAGTACTTC. Amino acid sequence: CSVEVTPAIQYF. The full variable domain, its missing parts supplied by reference TRBV29-1 and TRBJ2-4, is SAVISQKPSRDICQRGTSLTIQCQVDSQVTMMFWYRQQPGQSLTLIATANQGSEATYESGFVIDKFPISRPNLTFSTLTVSNMSPEDSSIYLCSVEVTPAIQYFGAGTRLSVL.

The rearrangement joins TRBV12-3 or TRBV12-4 to TRBJ2-4; possible D gene TRBD1, 5 bases. The CDR3 loop spans 16 amino acids. V was trimmed by 5 bases and J by 0 bases, leaving 14 bases between them. CDR3 region: CASSPLGQLAKNIQYF. The CDR3, as DNA: TGTGCCAGCAGTCCCCTGGGGCAGCTAGCCAAAAACATTCAGTACTTC.

About this clonotype: The junction does not match germline at one end; this may be a read error. The rearrangement links TRBV20-1 to TRBJ2-5; 7 bases map to TRBD2. The CDR3 covers 16 residues. The germline gives CDR1 DFQATT, CDR2 SNEGSKA (reference sequence). CDR3 protein: CCARDARESPKETQYF. CDR3 bases: TGCTGTGCTAGAGATGCGCGGGAGAGCCCTAAAGAGACCCAGTACTTC.

The chain couples TRBV12-3 or TRBV12-4 to TRBJ2-7; D remains unclear. The CDR3 sequence is 14 residues long. V lost 4 bases to trimming and J lost 4 bases, with 14 bases between them. This CDR3 reads CASSYLTTGYEQYF. CDR3 coding DNA: TGTGCCAGCAGTTACCTGACGACTGGATACGAGCAGTACTTC.